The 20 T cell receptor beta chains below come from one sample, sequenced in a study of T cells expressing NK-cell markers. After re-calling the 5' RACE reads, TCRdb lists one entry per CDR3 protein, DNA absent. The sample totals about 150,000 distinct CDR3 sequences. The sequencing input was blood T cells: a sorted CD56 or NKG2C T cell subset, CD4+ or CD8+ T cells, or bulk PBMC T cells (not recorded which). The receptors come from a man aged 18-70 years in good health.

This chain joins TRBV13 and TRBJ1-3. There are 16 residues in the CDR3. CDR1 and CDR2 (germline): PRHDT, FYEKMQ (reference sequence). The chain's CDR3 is CASSAINRDSGNTIYF.

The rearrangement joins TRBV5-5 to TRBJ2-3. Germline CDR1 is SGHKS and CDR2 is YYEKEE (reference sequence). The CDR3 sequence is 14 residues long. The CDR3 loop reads CASSLRRSMDTQYF.

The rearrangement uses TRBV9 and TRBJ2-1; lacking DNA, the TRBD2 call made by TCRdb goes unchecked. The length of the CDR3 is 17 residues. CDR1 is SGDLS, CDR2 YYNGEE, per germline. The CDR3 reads CASSVDLAGGRYNEQFF.

The CDR3 protein is CASSPLVLPYEQYF. This chain uses TRBV18 with TRBJ2-7. This CDR3 spans 14 amino acids. Germline-derived CDR1 and CDR2 are KGHSH and LQKENI.

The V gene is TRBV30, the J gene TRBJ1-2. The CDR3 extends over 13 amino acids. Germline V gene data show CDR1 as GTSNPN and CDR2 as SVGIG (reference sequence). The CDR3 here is CAWSREQSYGYTF. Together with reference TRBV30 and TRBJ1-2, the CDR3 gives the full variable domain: SQTIHQWPATLVQPVGSPLSLECTVEGTSNPNLYWYRQAAGRGLQLLFYSVGIGQISSEVPQNLSASRPQDRQFILSSKKLLLSDSGFYLCAWSREQSYGYTFGSGTRLTVV.

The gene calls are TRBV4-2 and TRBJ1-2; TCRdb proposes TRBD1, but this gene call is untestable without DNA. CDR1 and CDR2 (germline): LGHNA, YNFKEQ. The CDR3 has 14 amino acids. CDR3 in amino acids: CASSQDREQDGYTF.

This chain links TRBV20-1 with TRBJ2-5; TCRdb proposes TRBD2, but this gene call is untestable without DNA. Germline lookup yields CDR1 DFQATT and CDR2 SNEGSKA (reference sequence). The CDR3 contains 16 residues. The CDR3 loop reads CSARGGTSGLMETQYF.

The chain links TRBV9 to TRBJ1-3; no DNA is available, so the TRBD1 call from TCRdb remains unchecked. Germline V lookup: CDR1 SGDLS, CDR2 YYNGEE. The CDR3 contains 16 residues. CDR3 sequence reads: CASSADRGGTGNTIYF.

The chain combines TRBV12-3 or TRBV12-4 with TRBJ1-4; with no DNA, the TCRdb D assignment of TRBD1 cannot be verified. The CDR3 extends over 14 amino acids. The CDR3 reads CASSPTGVGEKLFF.

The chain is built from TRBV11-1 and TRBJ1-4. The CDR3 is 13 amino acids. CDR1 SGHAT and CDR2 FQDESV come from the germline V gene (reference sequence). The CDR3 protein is CASSLFRGEKLFF.

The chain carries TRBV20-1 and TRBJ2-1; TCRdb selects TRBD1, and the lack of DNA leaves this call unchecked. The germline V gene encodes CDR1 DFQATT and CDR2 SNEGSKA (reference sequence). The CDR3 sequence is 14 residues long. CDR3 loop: CSALPTPGIDEQFF.

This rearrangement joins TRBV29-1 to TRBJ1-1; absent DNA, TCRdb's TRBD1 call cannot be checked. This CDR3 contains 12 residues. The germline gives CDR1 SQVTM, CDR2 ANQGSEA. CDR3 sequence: CSVKDRGSEAFF.

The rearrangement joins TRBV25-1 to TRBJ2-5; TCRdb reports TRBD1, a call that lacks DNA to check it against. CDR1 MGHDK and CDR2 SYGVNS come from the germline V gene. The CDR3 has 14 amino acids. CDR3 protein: CASGQGGREATQYF.

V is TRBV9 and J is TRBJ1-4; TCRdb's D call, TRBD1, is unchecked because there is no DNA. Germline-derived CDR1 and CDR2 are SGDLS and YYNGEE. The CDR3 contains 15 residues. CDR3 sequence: CASSGTGGLGGKLFF.

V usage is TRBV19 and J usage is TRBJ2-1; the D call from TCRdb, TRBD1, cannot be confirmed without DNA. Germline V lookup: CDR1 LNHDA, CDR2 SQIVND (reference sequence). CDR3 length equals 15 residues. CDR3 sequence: CASSDGTGAWNEQFF.

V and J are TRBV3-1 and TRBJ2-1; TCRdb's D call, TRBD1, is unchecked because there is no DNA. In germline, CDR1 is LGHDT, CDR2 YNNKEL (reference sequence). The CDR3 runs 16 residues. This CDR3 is CASSKGQGVSYNEQFF.

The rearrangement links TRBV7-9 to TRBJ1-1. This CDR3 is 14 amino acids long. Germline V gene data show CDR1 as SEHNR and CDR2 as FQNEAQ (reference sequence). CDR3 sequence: CASTSQGQNTEAFF.

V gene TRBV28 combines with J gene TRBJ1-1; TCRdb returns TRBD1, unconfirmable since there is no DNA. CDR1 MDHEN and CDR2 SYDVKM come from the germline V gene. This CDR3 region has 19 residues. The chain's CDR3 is CASISRSGTGLGMNTEAFF.

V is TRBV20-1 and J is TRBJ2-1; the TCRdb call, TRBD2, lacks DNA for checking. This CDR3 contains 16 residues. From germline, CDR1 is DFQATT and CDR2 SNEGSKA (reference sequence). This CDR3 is CSAPRGGEVLRNEQFF.

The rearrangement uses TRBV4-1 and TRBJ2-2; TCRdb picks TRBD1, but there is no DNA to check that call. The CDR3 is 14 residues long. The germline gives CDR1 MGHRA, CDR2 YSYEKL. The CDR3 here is CASSRRRDTGELFF.